This section outlines one T cell receptor beta chain sequence together with its context. A much larger clone lies a single base off, so this may be a read error. This specimen comes from a study of post-analysis software for immune sequencing data. At the level of the study: Included among the disease courses, which were recorded for the cohort, were relapsing-remitting, secondary progressive and progressive-relapsing multiple sclerosis.

Unique molecular identifiers had been added to the TCR beta cDNA libraries. Using its own MiXCR run on the PCR reads, TCRdb lists one record per CDR3 protein. The sample yields a few hundred thousand distinct CDR3 sequences, 36% seen once. The origin of this receptor is a girl between 5 and 17 years old with multiple sclerosis. The sequenced sample consisted of blood.

The CDR3 loop is CSVNSLANEQYF. The CDR3 DNA reads as TGCAGCGTAAATAGCCTAGCCAATGAGCAGTACTTC. The V gene is TRBV29-1, the J gene TRBJ2-5; a weak D match, TRBD2 (5 bases). CDR3 length equals 12 residues. CDR1 and CDR2 from the germline V gene are SQVTM and ANQGSEA. Deletions cut 6 bases from V and 11 bases from J, with 19 bases between.